What follows are 25 T cell receptor beta chains derived from one specimen sequenced in a study of T cell responses to AZD1222 COVID-19 vaccine. Using immunoSEQ multiplex PCR, the repertoire was profiled, and TCRdb retains in-frame clones only, with some absent. This table has 150,000 or so clones, about 90% appearing once. Sample: peripheral blood, taken 28 days after the second dose of the MenACWY control vaccine. The receptors were sampled from an adult who received the MenACWY meningococcal vaccine as a control.

This chain connects TRBV9 to TRBJ2-5, with 7 bases fitting TRBD1. Germline loops: CDR1 SGDLS, CDR2 YYNGEE. The CDR3 covers 17 residues. After removal of 0 bases from V and 4 bases from J, the junction contained 12 bases not matched to a gene. The CDR3 DNA reads TGTGCCAGCAGCGTAGCTGGGGGTGGACAGGCGGGAGAGACCCAGTACTTC. This sequence encodes CASSVAGGGQAGETQYF. Full variable domain (missing parts from reference TRBV9 and TRBJ2-5): DSGVTQTPKHLITATGQRVTLRCSPRSGDLSVYWYQQSLDQGLQFLIQYYNGEERAKGNILERFSAQQFPDLHSELNLSSLELGDSALYFCASSVAGGGQAGETQYFGPGTRLLVL.

The V and J genes are TRBV5-1 and TRBJ1-2, with D maybe TRBD1 (6 bases). The length of the CDR3 is 15 residues. With 0 bases removed from V and 1 base from J, the gap between germline ends came to 10 bases. CDR1 is SGHRS, CDR2 YFSETQ, per germline. CDR3 residues: CASSLGRTVNYGYTF. The CDR3 coding sequence is TGCGCCAGCAGCTTGGGGAGGACAGTTAACTATGGCTACACCTTC.

This clone appeared a single time. The chain carries TRBV6-6 and TRBJ1-1; D remains ambiguous. Trimming removed 8 bases at V and 4 bases at J, with 23 bases between. The CDR3 runs 16 residues. CDR1 is MNHNY and CDR2 is SVGAGI in the germline V gene (reference sequence). The CDR3 DNA reads as TGTGCCAGCGTCGGCTGGGAGGACGGCGGGAGCACTGAAGCTTTCTTT. This translates into CASVGWEDGGSTEAFF.

V gene TRBV21-1 combines with J gene TRBJ2-5; TRBD2, the D gene given by the table, was not confirmed from the DNA. TRBV21-1 is termed a pseudogene. The CDR3 has 16 amino acids. The CDR3 sequence is CASSKDLWSSGETQYF. The CDR3 DNA is TGTGCCAGCAGCAAAGATCTTTGGAGCTCCGGAGAGACCCAGTACTTC.

The CDR3 spells CASSLGVSPEPEDTEAFF. CDR3 DNA sequence: TGTGCCAGCAGCCTTGGGGTGTCGCCCGAGCCCGAGGACACTGAAGCTTTCTTT. The chain recombines TRBV5-6 with TRBJ1-1; D is unclear. The CDR3 length is 18 residues. Trimming cost V 4 bases and J 3 bases, with 25 bases left between them. The germline V gene encodes CDR1 SGHDT and CDR2 YYEEEE.

The genes are TRBV27 and TRBJ2-1; 11 bases align to TRBD2. Germline assignment: CDR1 MNHEY and CDR2 SMNVEV (reference sequence). The V and J ends lost 4 bases and 0 bases, in that order; junction bases with no gene match: 11. This CDR3 contains 19 residues. CDR3 bases: TGTGCCAGCAGTTCAACCGGGACTAGCGGCCTAAGCTCCTACAATGAGCAGTTCTTC. Protein: CASSSTGTSGLSSYNEQFF.

The J gene is TRBJ2-5, the V gene TRBV5-6; D is possibly TRBD2 (5 bases). The germline V gene encodes CDR1 SGHDT and CDR2 YYEEEE. This CDR3 has 16 amino acids. Trimming removed 0 bases from V and 5 bases from J, with 17 bases in between. The CDR3 loop reads CASSLDSPGSGETQYF. DNA of the CDR3: TGTGCCAGCAGCTTGGACTCGCCGGGGTCTGGGGAGACCCAGTACTTC.

V gene TRBV5-1 combines with J gene TRBJ2-7, with D perhaps TRBD2 (5 bases). Germline CDR1 is SGHRS and CDR2 is YFSETQ. Between the trimmed V and J ends, which lost 0 bases and 3 bases, there was a span of 10 bases. The CDR3 consists of 14 residues. As DNA, the CDR3 is TGCGCCAGCAGCTTGGCCGGGGTGCTCTACGAGCAGTACTTC. Residues: CASSLAGVLYEQYF.

A single count supports this clone. The chain uses TRBV18 and TRBJ1-2; TRBD1 is a possible D gene (6 bases). Germline lookup yields CDR1 KGHSH and CDR2 LQKENI. The ends were cut back, 5 bases at V and 3 bases at J, with 16 bases in the middle. The CDR3 totals 15 residues. CDR3 DNA: TGTGCCAGCTCAGCCTCCGGGACACAAGACTATGGCTACACCTTC. The encoded protein is CASSASGTQDYGYTF.

This clone was seen a single time. The chain couples TRBV6-5 to TRBJ2-3; D remains ambiguous. Germline assignment: CDR1 MNHEY and CDR2 SVGAGI. This CDR3 is 11 amino acids long. Trimming took 5 bases from V and 6 from J, leaving 6 bases between them. The CDR3 region has the DNA TGTGCCAGCAGTCTTTACGATACGCAGTATTTT. It is translated as CASSLYDTQYF.

The gene calls are TRBV7-9 and TRBJ2-7; unclear D gene. The CDR3 spans 13 residues. CDR1 is SEHNR, CDR2 FQNEAQ, per germline (reference sequence). V gave up 1 base and J gave up 12 bases, with 16 bases separating them. CDR3 sequence (DNA): TGTGCCAGCAGCTTAGGCTCGTTTCGGTTGGCGTACTTC. It codes for CASSLGSFRLAYF. Full variable domain (outside the CDR3, taken from reference TRBV7-9 and TRBJ2-7): DTGVSQNPRHKITKRGQNVTFRCDPISEHNRLYWYRQTLGQGPEFLTYFQNEAQLEKSRLLSDRFSAERPKGSFSTLEIQRTEQGDSAMYLCASSLGSFRLAYFGPGTRLTVT.

The V gene is TRBV18, the J gene TRBJ1-1; 7 nucleotides align to TRBD1. The CDR3 extends over 17 amino acids. With 0 bases clipped from V and 2 bases from J, the junction kept 9 bases outside the gene matches. Germline lookup yields CDR1 KGHSH and CDR2 LQKENI. The CDR3 nucleotides read TGTGCCAGCTCACCACCGGGTCTGCCAGGGGGTAACACTGAAGCTTTCTTT. Translated: CASSPPGLPGGNTEAFF.

This clone was seen a handful of times. The CDR3 bases are TGTGCCAGCAGCTCAGGCAGGGGGGGAGAAAATGAAAAACTGTTTTTT. This sequence encodes CASSSGRGGENEKLFF. The rearrangement links TRBV7-2 to TRBJ1-4; 7 bases are shared with TRBD1. Germline trimming cut 4 bases from V and 5 bases from J; bases unmatched to any gene: 10. Per the germline V gene, CDR1 is SGHTA and CDR2 is FQGNSA. The CDR3 spans 16 residues.

J is TRBJ1-2 and V is TRBV5-6, with D uncertain. V dropped 4 bases and J dropped 8 bases, with 18 bases sitting between them. The CDR3 has 14 amino acids. Germline V lookup: CDR1 SGHDT, CDR2 YYEEEE. This chain's CDR3 is CASSVAGRIAGYTF. CDR3 sequence (DNA): TGTGCCAGCAGCGTAGCCGGGAGGATAGCCGGCTACACCTTC.

The gene calls are TRBV4-3 and TRBJ1-2; D is unclear. This CDR3 contains 15 residues. V lost 0 bases, J lost 8 bases, and 16 bases lay in between. The germline V gene has CDR1 LGHNA and CDR2 YSLEER. CDR3 sequence: CASSQEPSVAGGYTF. The CDR3 DNA sequence: TGCGCCAGCAGCCAAGAACCCAGCGTTGCTGGGGGCTACACCTTC.

The chain joins TRBV7-2 to TRBJ2-3, with 8 bases matching TRBD2. This CDR3 region has 16 residues. V dropped 1 base and J dropped 2; count of bases not matched to a gene: 5. Germline V gene data show CDR1 as SGHTA and CDR2 as FQGNSA. Here the CDR3 DNA reads TGTGCCAGCAGCTTAGGGGCGGGAGGCCCCACAGATACGCAGTATTTT. Translation gives CASSLGAGGPTDTQYF.

This clone was seen a single time. The V and J genes are TRBV7-2 and TRBJ2-5; TRBD2 matches 7 bases. V trimming: 2 bases; J trimming: 5 bases; junction bases outside the gene matches: 11. Germline V gives CDR1 SGHTA, CDR2 FQGNSA. This CDR3 comprises 16 residues. The CDR3 bases are TGTGCCAGCAGCTTAATGTTCCAGCGGGGTGGTGAGACCCAGTACTTC. Its protein product is CASSLMFQRGGETQYF.

The CDR3 region is CASSPGNQPQHF. For the CDR3, the DNA is TGTGCCAGTAGTCCTGGCAATCAGCCCCAGCATTTT. J is TRBJ1-5 and V is TRBV19; the D is unclear. Between the trimmed V and J ends, which lost 5 bases and 2 bases, there was a span of 4 bases. From germline, CDR1 is LNHDA and CDR2 SQIVND (reference sequence). The CDR3 runs to 12 residues.

The chain is built from TRBV7-2 and TRBJ2-7, with 7 bases fitting TRBD2. Germline V lookup: CDR1 SGHTA, CDR2 FQGNSA. The length of the CDR3 is 14 residues. Trimming cost V 3 bases and J 3 bases; bases outside gene matches: 5. The CDR3 DNA reads as TGTGCCAGCAGCTTCGGTCAGCGGGACTACGAGCAGTACTTC. It specifies CASSFGQRDYEQYF. Looking up the rest from reference TRBV7-2 and TRBJ2-7 gives the full variable domain: GAGVSQSPSNKVTEKGKDVELRCDPISGHTALYWYRQSLGQGLEFLIYFQGNSAPDKSGLPSDRFSAERTGGSVSTLTIQRTQQEDSAVYLCASSFGQRDYEQYFGPGTRLTVT.

The genes are TRBV10-3 and TRBJ2-5; 8 bases match TRBD1. From germline, CDR1 is ENHRY and CDR2 SYGVKD. V lost 10 bases, J lost 5 bases, and 3 bases stayed unmatched. This CDR3 is 11 amino acids long. The CDR3: CATQGAETQYF. Written as DNA, the CDR3 is TGTGCCACCCAGGGGGCCGAGACCCAGTACTTC.

V and J are TRBV9 and TRBJ2-2; TRBD1 is a possible D gene (5 bases). Between the trimmed V and J ends, which lost 0 bases and 6 bases, there was a span of 15 bases. CDR3 size: 16 residues. Per the germline V gene, CDR1 is SGDLS and CDR2 is YYNGEE. This CDR3 reads CASSVVGRGVAGELFF. In DNA form, the CDR3 reads TGTGCCAGCAGCGTAGTCGGAAGGGGTGTTGCCGGGGAGCTGTTTTTT.

This clone was seen once. This chain joins TRBV24-1 and TRBJ1-2; 8 positions agree with TRBD1. The germline V gene encodes CDR1 KGHDR and CDR2 SFDVKD. The V and J ends lost 7 bases and 7 bases, in that order; junction bases with no gene match: 7. The CDR3 sequence is 13 residues long. CDR3 region: CATRDRVSGGYTF. CDR3 sequence (DNA): TGTGCCACCAGGGACAGGGTGTCAGGTGGCTACACCTTC.

The chain's CDR3 is CASSLGYGRNEQYF. In DNA form, the CDR3 reads TGTGCCAGCAGCTTGGGGTACGGAAGGAACGAGCAGTACTTC. The chain links TRBV5-6 to TRBJ2-7; D gene uncertain. The germline V gene has CDR1 SGHDT and CDR2 YYEEEE. This CDR3 is 14 amino acids long. The V end was cut by 0 bases, the J end by 5 bases, with 12 bases between.

The chain carries TRBV7-9 and TRBJ1-1, with D perhaps TRBD1 (5 bases). The CDR3 sequence is 15 residues long. The germline CDR1 and CDR2 sequences are SEHNR and FQNEAQ (reference sequence). The germline V and J ends were trimmed by 0 bases and 4 bases, with 12 bases remaining between them. The CDR3 bases are TGTGCCAGCAGCTTAGCTGTGGGGGTCGGCACTGAAGCTTTCTTT. Amino acid sequence: CASSLAVGVGTEAFF.

The chain couples TRBV7-2 to TRBJ2-1; D call uncertain. There are 13 residues in the CDR3. Per germline, CDR1 SGHTA and CDR2 FQGNSA. Between the trimmed V and J ends, which lost 8 bases and 0 bases, there was a span of 8 bases. The CDR3 coding sequence is TGTGCCAGCGGTCCGCTCTCCTACAATGAGCAGTTCTTC. This sequence encodes CASGPLSYNEQFF.